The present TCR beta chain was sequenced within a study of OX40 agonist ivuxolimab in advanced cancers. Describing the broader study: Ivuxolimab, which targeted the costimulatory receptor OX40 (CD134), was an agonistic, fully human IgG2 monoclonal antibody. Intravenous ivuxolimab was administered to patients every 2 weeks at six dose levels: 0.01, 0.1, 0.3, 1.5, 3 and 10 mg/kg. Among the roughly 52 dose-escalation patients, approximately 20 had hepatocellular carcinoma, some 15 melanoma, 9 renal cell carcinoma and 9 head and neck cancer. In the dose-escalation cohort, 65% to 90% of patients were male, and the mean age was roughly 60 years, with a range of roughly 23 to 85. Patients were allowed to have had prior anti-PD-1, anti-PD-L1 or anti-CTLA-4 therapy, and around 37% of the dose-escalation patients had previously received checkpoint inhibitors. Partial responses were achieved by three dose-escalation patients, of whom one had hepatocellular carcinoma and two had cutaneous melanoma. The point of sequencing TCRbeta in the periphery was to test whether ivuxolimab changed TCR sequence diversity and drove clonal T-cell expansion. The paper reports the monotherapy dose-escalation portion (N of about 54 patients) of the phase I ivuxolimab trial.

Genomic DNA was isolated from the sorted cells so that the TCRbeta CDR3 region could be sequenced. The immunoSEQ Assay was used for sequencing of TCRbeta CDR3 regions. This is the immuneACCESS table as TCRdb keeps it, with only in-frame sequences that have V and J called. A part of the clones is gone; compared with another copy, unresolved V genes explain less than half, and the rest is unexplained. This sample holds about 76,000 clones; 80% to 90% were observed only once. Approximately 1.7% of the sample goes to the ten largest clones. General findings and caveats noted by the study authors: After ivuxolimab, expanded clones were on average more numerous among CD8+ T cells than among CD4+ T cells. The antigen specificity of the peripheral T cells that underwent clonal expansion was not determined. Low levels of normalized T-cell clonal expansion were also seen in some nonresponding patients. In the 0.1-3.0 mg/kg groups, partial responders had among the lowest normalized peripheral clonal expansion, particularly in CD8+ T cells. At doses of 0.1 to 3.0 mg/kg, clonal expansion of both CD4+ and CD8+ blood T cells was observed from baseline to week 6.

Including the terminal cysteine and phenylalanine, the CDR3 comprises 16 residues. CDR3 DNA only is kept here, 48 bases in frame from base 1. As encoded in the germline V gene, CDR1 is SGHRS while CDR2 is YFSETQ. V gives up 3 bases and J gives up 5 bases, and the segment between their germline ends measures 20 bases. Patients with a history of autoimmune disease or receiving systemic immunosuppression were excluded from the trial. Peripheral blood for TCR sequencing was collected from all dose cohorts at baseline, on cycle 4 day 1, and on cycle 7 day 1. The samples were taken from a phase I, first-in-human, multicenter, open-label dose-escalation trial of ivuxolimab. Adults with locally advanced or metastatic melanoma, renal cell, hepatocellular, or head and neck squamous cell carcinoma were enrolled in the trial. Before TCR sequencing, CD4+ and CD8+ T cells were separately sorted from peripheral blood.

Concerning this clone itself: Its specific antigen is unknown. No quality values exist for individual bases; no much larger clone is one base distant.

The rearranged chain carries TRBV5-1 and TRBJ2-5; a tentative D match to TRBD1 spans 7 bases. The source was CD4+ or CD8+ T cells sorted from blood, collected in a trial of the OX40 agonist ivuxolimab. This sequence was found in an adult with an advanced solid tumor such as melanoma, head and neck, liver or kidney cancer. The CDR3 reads CASSWRGQSKGETQYF. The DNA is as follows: TGCGCCAGCAGCTGGCGGGGACAGTCGAAGGGGGAGACCCAGTACTTC.